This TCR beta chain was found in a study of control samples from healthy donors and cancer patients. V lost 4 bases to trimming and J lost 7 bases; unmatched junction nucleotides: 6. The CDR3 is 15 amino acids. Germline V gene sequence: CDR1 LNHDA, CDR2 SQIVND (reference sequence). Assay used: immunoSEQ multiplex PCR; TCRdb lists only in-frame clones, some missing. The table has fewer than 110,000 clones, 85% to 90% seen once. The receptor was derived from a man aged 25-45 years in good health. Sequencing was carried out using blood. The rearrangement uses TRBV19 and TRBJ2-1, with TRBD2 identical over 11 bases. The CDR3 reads CASSRPRTSGNEQFF. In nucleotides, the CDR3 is TGTGCCAGTAGTAGACCGCGGACTAGCGGGAATGAGCAGTTCTTC.